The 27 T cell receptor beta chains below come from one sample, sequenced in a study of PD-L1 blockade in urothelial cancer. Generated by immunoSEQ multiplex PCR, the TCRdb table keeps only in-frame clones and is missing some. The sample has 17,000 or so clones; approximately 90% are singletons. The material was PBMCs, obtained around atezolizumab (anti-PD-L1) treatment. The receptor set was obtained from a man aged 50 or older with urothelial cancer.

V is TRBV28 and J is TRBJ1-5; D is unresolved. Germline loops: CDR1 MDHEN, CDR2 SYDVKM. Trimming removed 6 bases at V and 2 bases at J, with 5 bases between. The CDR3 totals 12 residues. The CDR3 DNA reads TGTGCCAGCAGGGGAGGCAATCAGCCCCAGCATTTT. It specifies CASRGGNQPQHF.

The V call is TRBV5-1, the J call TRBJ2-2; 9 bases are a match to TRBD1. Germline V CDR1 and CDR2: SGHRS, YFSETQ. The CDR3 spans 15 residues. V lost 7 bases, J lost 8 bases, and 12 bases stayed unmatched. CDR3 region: CASQPEQGARGELFF. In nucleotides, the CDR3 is TGCGCCAGCCAACCCGAACAGGGGGCTAGGGGGGAGCTGTTTTTT. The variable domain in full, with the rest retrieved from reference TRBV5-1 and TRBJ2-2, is KAGVTQTPRYLIKTRGQQVTLSCSPISGHRSVSWYQQTPGQGLQFLFEYFSETQRNKGNFPGRFSGRQFSNSRSEMNVSTLELGDSALYLCASQPEQGARGELFFGEGSRLTVL.

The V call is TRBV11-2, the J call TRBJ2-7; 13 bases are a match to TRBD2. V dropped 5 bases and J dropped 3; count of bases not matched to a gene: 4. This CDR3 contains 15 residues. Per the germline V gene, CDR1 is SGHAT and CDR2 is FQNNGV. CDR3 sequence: CASSATSGGGYEQYF. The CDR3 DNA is TGTGCCAGCAGCGCAACTAGCGGGGGGGGCTACGAGCAGTACTTC.

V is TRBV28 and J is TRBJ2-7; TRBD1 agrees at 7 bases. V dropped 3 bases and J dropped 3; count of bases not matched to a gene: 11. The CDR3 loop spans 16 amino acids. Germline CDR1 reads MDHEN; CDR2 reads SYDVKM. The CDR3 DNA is TGTGCCAGCAGTTTTGCCTCCCGGGACAGTTTCTACGAGCAGTACTTC. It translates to CASSFASRDSFYEQYF.

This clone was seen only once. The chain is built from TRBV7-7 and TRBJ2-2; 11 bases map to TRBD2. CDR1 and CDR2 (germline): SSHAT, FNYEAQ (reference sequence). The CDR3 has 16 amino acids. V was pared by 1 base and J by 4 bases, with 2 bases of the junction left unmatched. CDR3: CASSLGLAGGTGELFF. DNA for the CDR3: TGTGCCAGCAGCTTAGGTCTAGCGGGAGGCACCGGGGAGCTGTTTTTT. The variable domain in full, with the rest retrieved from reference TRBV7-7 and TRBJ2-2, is GAGVSQSPRYKVTKRGQDVTLRCDPISSHATLYWYQQALGQGPEFLTYFNYEAQPDKSGLPSDRFSAERPEGSISTLTIQRTEQRDSAMYRCASSLGLAGGTGELFFGEGSRLTVL.

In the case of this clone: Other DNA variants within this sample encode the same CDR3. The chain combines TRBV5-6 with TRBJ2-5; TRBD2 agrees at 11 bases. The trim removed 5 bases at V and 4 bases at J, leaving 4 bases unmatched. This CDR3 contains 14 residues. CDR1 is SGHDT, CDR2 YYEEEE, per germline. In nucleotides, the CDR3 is TGTGCCAGCAGGCTAGCGGGAGGTAGAGAGACCCAGTACTTC. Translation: CASRLAGGRETQYF.

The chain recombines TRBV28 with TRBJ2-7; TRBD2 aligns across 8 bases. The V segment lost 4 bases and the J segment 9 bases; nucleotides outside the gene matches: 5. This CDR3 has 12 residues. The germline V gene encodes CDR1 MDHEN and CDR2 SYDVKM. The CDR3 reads CASSSTSATQYF. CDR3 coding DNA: TGTGCCAGCAGTTCGACTAGCGCGACGCAGTACTTC.

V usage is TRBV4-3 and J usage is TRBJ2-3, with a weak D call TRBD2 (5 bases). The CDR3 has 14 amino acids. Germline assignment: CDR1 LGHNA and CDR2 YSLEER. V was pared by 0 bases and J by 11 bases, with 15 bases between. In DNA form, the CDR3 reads TGCGCCAGCAGCCAAGAGGGGAGCGGCATGGAGCAGTATTTT. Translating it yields CASSQEGSGMEQYF.

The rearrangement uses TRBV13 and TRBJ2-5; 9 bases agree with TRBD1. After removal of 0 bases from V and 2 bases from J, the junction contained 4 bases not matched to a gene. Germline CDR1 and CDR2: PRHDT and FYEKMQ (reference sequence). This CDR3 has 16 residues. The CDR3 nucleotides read TGTGCCAGCAGCTTAGGATGGGGACAGGGTCAAGAGACCCAGTACTTC. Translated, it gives CASSLGWGQGQETQYF.

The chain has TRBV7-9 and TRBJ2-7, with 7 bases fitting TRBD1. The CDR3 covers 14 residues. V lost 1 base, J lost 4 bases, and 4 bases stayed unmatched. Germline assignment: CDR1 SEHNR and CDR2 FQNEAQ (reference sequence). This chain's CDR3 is CASSLGGTAYEQYF. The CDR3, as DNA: TGTGCCAGCAGCTTAGGTGGGACAGCTTACGAGCAGTACTTC. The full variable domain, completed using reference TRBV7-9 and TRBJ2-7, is DTGVSQNPRHKITKRGQNVTFRCDPISEHNRLYWYRQTLGQGPEFLTYFQNEAQLEKSRLLSDRFSAERPKGSFSTLEIQRTEQGDSAMYLCASSLGGTAYEQYFGPGTRLTVT.

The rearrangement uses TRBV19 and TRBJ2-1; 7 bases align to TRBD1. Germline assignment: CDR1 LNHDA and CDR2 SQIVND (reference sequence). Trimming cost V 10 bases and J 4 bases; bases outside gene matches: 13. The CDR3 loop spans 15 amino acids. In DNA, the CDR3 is TGTGCCACGCAAGTACAGGGGCACCGTTACAATGAGCAGTTCTTC. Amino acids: CATQVQGHRYNEQFF.

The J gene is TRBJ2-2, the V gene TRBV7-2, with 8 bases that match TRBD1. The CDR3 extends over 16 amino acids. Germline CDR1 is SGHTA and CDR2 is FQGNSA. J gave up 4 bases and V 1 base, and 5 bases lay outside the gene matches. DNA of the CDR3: TGTGCCAGCAGCTTAGATCTCAGGGGGCGCACCGGGGAGCTGTTTTTT. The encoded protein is CASSLDLRGRTGELFF. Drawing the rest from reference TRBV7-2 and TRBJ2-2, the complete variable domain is GAGVSQSPSNKVTEKGKDVELRCDPISGHTALYWYRQSLGQGLEFLIYFQGNSAPDKSGLPSDRFSAERTGGSVSTLTIQRTQQEDSAVYLCASSLDLRGRTGELFFGEGSRLTVL.

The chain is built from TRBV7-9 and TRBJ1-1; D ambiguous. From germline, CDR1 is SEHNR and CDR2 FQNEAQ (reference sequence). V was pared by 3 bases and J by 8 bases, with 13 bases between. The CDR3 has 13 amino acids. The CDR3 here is CASSFTRAGEAFF. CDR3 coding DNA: TGTGCCAGCAGCTTCACTAGAGCCGGGGAAGCTTTCTTT.

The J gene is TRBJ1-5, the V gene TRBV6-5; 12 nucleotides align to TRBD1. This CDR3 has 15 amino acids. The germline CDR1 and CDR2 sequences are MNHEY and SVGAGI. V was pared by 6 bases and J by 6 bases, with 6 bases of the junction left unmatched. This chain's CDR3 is CASRPGTGGGQPQHF. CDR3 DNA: TGTGCCAGCAGACCCGGGACAGGGGGCGGTCAGCCCCAGCATTTT.

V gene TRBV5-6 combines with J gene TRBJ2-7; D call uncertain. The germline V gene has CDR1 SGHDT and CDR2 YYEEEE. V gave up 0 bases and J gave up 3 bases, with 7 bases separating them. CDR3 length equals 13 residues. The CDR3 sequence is CASSLAVVYEQYF. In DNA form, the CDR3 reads TGTGCCAGCAGCTTGGCTGTCGTCTACGAGCAGTACTTC.

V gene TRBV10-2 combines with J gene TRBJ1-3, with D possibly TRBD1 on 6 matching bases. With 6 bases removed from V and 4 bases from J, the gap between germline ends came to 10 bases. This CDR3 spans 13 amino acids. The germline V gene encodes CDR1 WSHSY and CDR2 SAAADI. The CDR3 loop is CASSAGVGNTIYF. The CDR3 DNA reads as TGCGCCAGCAGCGCAGGGGTCGGAAACACCATATATTTT.

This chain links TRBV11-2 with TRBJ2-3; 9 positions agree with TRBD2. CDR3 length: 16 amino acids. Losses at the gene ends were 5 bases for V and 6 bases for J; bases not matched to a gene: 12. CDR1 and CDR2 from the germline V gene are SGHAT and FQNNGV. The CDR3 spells CASSLRLAALVDTQYF. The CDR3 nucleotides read TGTGCCAGCAGCCTCAGACTAGCGGCCCTCGTCGATACGCAGTATTTT.

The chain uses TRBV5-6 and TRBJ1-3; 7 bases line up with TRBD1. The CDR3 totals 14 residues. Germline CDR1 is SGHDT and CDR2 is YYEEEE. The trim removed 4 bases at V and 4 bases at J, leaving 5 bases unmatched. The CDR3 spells CASSPTGRGNTIYF. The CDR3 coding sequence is TGTGCCAGCAGCCCGACAGGGCGGGGAAACACCATATATTTT.

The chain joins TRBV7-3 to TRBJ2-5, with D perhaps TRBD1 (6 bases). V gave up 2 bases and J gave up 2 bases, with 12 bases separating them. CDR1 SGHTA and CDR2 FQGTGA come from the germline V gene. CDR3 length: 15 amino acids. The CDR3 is CASSLEGTQQETQYF. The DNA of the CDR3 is TGTGCCAGCAGCTTAGAGGGGACACAGCAAGAGACCCAGTACTTC.

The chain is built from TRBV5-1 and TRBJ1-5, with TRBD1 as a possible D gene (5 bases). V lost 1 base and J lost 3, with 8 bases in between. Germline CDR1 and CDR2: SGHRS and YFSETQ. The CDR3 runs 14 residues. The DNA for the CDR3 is TGCGCCAGCAGCTTGTCAGGGAACAATCAGCCCCAGCATTTT. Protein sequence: CASSLSGNNQPQHF.

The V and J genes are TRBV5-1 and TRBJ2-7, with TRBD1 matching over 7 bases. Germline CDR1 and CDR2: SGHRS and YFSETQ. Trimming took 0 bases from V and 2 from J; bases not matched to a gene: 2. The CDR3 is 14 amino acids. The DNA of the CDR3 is TGCGCCAGCAGCTTGGAGGGACAGACCTACGAGCAGTACTTC. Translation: CASSLEGQTYEQYF.

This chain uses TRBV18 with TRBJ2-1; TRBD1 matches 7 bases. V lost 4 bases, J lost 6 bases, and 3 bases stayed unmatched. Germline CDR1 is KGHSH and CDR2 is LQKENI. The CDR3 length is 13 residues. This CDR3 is CASSLTGSNEQFF. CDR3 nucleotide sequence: TGTGCCAGCTCACTGACAGGGTCCAATGAGCAGTTCTTC.

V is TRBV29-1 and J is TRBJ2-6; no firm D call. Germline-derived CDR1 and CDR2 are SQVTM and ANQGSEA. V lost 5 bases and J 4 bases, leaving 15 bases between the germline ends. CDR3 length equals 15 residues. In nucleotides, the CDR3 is TGCAGCGTTCGGATAACAGTTTCCGGGGCCAACGTCCTGACTTTC. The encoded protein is CSVRITVSGANVLTF.

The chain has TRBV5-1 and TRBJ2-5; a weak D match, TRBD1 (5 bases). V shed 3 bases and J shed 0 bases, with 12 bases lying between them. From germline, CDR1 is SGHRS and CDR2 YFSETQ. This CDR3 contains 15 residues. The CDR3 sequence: CASSSLTGNQETQYF. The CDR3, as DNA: TGCGCCAGCAGCTCCCTAACAGGCAACCAAGAGACCCAGTACTTC.

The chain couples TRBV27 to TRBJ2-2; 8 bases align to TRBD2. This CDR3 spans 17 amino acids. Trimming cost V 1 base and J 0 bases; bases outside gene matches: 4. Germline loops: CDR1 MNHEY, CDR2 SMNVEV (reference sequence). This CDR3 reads CASSLLGGRTNTGELFF. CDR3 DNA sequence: TGTGCCAGCAGTTTATTGGGCGGGAGGACGAACACCGGGGAGCTGTTTTTT.

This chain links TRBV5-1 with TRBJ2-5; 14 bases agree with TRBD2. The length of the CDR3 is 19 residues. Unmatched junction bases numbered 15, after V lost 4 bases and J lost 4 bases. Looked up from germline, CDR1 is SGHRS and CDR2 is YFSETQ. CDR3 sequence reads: CASSQEGLAGGSRRETQYF. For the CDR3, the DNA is TGCGCCAGCAGCCAGGAAGGACTAGCGGGAGGCTCCAGGCGAGAGACCCAGTACTTC.

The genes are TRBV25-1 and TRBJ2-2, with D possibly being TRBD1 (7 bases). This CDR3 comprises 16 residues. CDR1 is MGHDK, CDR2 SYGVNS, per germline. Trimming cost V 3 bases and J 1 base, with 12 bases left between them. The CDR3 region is CASSENRGGNTGELFF. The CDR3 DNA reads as TGTGCCAGCAGTGAGAACAGGGGAGGGAACACCGGGGAGCTGTTTTTT. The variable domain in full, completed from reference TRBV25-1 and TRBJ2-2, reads EADIYQTPRYLVIGTGKKITLECSQTMGHDKMYWYQQDPGMELHLIHYSYGVNSTEKGDLSSESTVSRIRTEHFPLTLESARPSHTSQYLCASSENRGGNTGELFFGEGSRLTVL.